This TCR beta chain was identified in a study of T cell repertoires in cytomegalovirus infection. Each CDR3 protein gets one entry after TCRdb re-called the reads with MiXCR. The sample comprises about 600,000 distinct CDR3 sequences, 24% of which are singletons, and 6.5% to 10% rests with the top ten. Germline assignment: CDR1 SGHTA and CDR2 FQGNSA. The CDR3 extends over 15 amino acids. The V and J ends lost 1 base and 1 base respectively, with 11 bases between them. The chain employs TRBV7-2 and TRBJ2-7, with a possible D match to TRBD2 (6 bases). Source material: CD8+ T cells from PBMCs. The receptor was isolated from a human donor in good health (CMV status not recorded). Some clones in this sample may be carry-over from other donors' samples. CDR3 residues: CASSLEAGRSYEQYF. CDR3 DNA sequence: TGTGCCAGCAGCTTAGAGGCGGGACGGTCCTACGAGCAGTACTTC. The complete variable domain, with remaining parts taken from reference TRBV7-2 and TRBJ2-7, reads GAGVSQSPSNKVTEKGKDVELRCDPISGHTALYWYRQSLGQGLEFLIYFQGNSAPDKSGLPSDRFSAERTGGSVSTLTIQRTQQEDSAVYLCASSLEAGRSYEQYFGPGTRLTVT.